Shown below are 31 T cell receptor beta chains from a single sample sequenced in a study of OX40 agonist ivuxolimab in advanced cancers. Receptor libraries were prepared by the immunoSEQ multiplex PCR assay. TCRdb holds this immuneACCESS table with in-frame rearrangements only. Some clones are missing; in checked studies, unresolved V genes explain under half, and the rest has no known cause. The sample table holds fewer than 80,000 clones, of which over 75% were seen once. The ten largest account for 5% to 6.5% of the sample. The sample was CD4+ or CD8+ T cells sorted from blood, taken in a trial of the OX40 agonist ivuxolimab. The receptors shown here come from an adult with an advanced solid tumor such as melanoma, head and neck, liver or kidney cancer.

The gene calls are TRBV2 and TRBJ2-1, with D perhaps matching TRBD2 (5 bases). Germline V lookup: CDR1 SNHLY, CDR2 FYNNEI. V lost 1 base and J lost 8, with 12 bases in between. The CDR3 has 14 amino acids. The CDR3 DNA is TGTGCCAGCAGTGAAGTGGGGAATAGCGATGAGCAGTTCTTC. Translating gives CASSEVGNSDEQFF.

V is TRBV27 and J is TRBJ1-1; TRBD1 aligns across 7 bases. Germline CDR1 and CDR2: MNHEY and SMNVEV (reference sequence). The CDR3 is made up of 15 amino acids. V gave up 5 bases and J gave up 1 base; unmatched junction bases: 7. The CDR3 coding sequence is TGTGCCAGCAGTGCGGGACAGACGAAGAACACTGAAGCTTTCTTT. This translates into CASSAGQTKNTEAFF.

CDR3 coding DNA: TGTGCCAGCATTCCTCGCGGCCGGGAGACCCAGTACTTC. Its protein product is CASIPRGRETQYF. The chain links TRBV2 to TRBJ2-5; D is unresolved. V lost 7 bases, J lost 5 bases, and 14 bases lay in between. CDR3 length: 13 amino acids. Germline V gene lookup returns CDR1 SNHLY and CDR2 FYNNEI.

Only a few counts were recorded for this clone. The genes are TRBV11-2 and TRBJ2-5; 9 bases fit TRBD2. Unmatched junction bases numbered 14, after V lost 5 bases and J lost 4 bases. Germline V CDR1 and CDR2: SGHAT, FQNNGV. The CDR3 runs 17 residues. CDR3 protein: CASSQSRGGGAGETQYF. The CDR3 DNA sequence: TGTGCCAGCAGCCAAAGCCGTGGCGGGGGGGCCGGAGAGACCCAGTACTTC. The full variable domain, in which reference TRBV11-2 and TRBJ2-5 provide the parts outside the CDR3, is EAGVAQSPRYKIIEKRQSVAFWCNPISGHATLYWYQQILGQGPKLLIQFQNNGVVDDSQLPKDRFSAERLKGVDSTLKIQPAKLEDSAVYLCASSQSRGGGAGETQYFGPGTRLLVL.

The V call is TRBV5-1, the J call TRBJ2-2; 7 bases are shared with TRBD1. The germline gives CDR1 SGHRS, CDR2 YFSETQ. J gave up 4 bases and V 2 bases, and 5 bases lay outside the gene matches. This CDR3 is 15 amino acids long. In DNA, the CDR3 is TGCGCCAGCAGCTTTGAGGGGGCGAGCACCGGGGAGCTGTTTTTT. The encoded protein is CASSFEGASTGELFF.

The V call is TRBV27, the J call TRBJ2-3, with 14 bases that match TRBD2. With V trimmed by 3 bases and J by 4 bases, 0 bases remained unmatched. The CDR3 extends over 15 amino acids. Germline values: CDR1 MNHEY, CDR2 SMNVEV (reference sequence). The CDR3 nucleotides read TGTGCCAGCAGTTTGGGACTAGCGGGAGCAGATACGCAGTATTTT. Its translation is CASSLGLAGADTQYF.

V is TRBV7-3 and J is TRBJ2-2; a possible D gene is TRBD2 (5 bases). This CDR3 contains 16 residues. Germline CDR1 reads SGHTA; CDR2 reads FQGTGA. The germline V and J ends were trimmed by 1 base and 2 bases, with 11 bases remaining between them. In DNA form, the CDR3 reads TGTGCCAGCAGCTTAATGTCTAGCCCAAACACCGGGGAGCTGTTTTTT. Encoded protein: CASSLMSSPNTGELFF.

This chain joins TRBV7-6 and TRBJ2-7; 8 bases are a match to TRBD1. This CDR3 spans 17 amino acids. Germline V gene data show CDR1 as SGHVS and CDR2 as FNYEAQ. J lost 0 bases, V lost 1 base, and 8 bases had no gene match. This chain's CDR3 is CASSLGDSGTGSYEQYF. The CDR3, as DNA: TGTGCCAGCAGCTTAGGGGACTCCGGGACAGGCTCCTACGAGCAGTACTTC. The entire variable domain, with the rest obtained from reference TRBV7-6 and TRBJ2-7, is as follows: GAGVSQSPRYKVTKRGQDVALRCDPISGHVSLYWYRQALGQGPEFLTYFNYEAQQDKSGLPNDRFSAERPEGSISTLTIQRTEQRDSAMYRCASSLGDSGTGSYEQYFGPGTRLTVT.

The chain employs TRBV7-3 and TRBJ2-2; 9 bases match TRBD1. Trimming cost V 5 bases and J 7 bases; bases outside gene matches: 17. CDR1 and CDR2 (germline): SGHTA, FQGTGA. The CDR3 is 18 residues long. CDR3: CASSVQPLHGQGIGELFF. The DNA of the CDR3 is TGTGCCAGCAGCGTACAACCTCTCCATGGACAGGGGATCGGGGAGCTGTTTTTT. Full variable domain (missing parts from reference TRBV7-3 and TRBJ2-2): GAGVSQTPSNKVTEKGKYVELRCDPISGHTALYWYRQSLGQGPEFLIYFQGTGAADDSGLPNDRFFAVRPEGSVSTLKIQRTERGDSAVYLCASSVQPLHGQGIGELFFGEGSRLTVL.

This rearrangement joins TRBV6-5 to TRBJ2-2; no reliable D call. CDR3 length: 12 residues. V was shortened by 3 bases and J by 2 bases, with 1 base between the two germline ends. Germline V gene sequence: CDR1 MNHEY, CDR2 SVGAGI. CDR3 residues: CASSYNTGELFF. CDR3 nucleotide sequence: TGTGCCAGCAGTTATAACACCGGGGAGCTGTTTTTT.

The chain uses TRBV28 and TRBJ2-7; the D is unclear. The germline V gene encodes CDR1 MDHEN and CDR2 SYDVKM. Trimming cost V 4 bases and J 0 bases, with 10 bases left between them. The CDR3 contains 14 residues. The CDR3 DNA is TGTGCCAGCAGTTGGGGAAGAAGCTCCTACGAGCAGTACTTC. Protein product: CASSWGRSSYEQYF.

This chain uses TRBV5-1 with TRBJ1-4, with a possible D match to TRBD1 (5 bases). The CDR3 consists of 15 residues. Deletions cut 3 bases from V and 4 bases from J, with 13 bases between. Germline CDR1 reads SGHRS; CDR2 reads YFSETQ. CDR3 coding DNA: TGCGCCAGCAGCTCCGGGGACCGGGGTAATGAAAAACTGTTTTTT. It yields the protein CASSSGDRGNEKLFF.

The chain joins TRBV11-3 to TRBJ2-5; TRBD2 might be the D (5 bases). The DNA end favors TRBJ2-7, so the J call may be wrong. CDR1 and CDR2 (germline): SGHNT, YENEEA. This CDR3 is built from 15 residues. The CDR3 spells CASSLAGRSSYEQYF. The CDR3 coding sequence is TGTGCCAGCAGCTTAGCGGGAAGGAGCTCCTACGAGCAGTACTTC.

For the CDR3, the DNA is TGTGCCAGCAGTCCCGGGACTAGCGGGAGGAAGTCCTACAATGAGCAGTTCTTC. This gives the protein CASSPGTSGRKSYNEQFF. V is TRBV2 and J is TRBJ2-1; 15 bases agree with TRBD2. CDR3 length: 18 residues. Germline CDR1 is SNHLY and CDR2 is FYNNEI. J gave up 1 base and V 5 bases, and 6 bases lay outside the gene matches.

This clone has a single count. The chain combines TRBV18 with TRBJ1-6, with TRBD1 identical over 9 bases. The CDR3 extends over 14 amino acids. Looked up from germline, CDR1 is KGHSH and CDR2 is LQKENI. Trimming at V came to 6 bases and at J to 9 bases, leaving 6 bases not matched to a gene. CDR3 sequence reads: CASSRGQGRSPLHF. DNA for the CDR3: TGTGCCAGCTCGCGGGGACAGGGACGTTCACCCCTCCACTTT.

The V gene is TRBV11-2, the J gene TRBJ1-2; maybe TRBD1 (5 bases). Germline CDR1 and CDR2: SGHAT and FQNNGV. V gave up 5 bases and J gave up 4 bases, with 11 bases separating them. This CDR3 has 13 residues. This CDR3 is CASSPRGGYGYTF. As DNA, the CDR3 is TGTGCCAGCAGCCCACGCGGGGGCTATGGCTACACCTTC.

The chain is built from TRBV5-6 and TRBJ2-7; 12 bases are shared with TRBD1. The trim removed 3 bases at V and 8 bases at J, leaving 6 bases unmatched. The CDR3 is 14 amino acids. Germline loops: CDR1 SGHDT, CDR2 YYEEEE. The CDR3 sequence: CASSSGTGGGKQYF. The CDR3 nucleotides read TGTGCCAGCAGCTCCGGGACAGGGGGCGGAAAGCAGTACTTC.

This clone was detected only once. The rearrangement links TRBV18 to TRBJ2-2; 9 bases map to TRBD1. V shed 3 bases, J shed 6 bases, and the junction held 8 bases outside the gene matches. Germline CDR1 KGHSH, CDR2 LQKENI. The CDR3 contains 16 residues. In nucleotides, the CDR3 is TGTGCCAGCTCACCGACCGGGACAGGGTCCCCCGGGGAGCTGTTTTTT. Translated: CASSPTGTGSPGELFF.

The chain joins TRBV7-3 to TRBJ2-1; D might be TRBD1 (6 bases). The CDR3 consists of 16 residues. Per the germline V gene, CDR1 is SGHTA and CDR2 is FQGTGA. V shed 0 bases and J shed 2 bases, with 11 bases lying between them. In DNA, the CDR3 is TGTGCCAGCAGCTTAACAGGGGGAACTACCTACAATGAGCAGTTCTTC. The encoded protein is CASSLTGGTTYNEQFF.

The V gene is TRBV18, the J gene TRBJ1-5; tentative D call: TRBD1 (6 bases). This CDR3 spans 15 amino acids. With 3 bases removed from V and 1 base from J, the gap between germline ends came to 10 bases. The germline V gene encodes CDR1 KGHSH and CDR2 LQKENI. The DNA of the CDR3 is TGTGCCAGCTCACCCGGGACAACGAGCAATCAGCCCCAGCATTTT. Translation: CASSPGTTSNQPQHF.

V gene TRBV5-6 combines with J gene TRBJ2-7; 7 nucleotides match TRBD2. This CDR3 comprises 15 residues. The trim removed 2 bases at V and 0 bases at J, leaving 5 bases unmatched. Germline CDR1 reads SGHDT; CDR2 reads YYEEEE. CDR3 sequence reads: CASSLYGGFSYEQYF. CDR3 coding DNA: TGTGCCAGCAGCTTATACGGGGGGTTCTCCTACGAGCAGTACTTC. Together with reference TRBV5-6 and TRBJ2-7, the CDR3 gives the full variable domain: DAGVTQSPTHLIKTRGQQVTLRCSPKSGHDTVSWYQQALGQGPQFIFQYYEEEERQRGNFPDRFSGHQFPNYSSELNVNALLLGDSALYLCASSLYGGFSYEQYFGPGTRLTVT.

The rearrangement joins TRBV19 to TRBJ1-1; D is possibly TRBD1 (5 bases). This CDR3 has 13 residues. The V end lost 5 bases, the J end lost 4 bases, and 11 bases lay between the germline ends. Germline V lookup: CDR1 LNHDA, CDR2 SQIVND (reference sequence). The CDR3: CASSPWGGTEAFF. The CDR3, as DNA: TGTGCCAGTAGTCCTTGGGGCGGCACTGAAGCTTTCTTT.

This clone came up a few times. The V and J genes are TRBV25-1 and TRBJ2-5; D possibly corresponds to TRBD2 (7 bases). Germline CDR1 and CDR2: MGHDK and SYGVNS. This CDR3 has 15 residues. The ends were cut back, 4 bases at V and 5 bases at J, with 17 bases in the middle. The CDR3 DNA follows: TGTGCCAGCAGTGCCCTACGGGGGGCTGGGGAGACCCAGTACTTC. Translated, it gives CASSALRGAGETQYF. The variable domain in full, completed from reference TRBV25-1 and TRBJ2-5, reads EADIYQTPRYLVIGTGKKITLECSQTMGHDKMYWYQQDPGMELHLIHYSYGVNSTEKGDLSSESTVSRIRTEHFPLTLESARPSHTSQYLCASSALRGAGETQYFGPGTRLLVL.

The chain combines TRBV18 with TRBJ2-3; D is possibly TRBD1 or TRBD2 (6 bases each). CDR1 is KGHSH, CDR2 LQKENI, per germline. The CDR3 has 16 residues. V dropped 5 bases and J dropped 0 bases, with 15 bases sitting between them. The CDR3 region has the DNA TGTGCCAGCTCAGGACTACAGGGAGCTAGCACAGATACGCAGTATTTT. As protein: CASSGLQGASTDTQYF. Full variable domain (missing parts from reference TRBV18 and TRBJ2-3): NAGVMQNPRHLVRRRGQEARLRCSPMKGHSHVYWYRQLPEEGLKFMVYLQKENIIDESGMPKERFSAEFPKEGPSILRIQQVVRGDSAAYFCASSGLQGASTDTQYFGPGTRLTVL.

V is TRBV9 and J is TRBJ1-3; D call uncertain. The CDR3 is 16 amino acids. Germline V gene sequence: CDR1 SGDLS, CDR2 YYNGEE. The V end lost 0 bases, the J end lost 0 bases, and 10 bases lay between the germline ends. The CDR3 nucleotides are TGTGCCAGCAGCGTAGAACCACAGATCTCTGGAAACACCATATATTTT. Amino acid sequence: CASSVEPQISGNTIYF.

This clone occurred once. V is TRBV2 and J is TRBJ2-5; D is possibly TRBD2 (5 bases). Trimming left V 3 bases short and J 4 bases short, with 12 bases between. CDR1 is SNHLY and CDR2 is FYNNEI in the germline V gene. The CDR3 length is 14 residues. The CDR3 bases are TGTGCCAGCAGTGAGGGTAGAGGGAGAGAGACCCAGTACTTC. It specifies CASSEGRGRETQYF.

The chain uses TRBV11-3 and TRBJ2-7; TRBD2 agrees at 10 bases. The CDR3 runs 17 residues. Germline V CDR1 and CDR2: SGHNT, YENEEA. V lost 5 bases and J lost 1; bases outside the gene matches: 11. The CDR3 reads CASSPRLAGGRSYEQYF. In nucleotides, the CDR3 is TGTGCCAGCAGCCCCAGATTAGCGGGAGGAAGGTCCTACGAGCAGTACTTC.

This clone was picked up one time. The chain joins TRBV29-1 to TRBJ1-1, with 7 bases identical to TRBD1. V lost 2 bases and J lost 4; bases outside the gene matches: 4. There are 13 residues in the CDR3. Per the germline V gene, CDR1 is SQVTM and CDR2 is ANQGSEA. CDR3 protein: CSVERQGPTEAFF. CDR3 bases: TGCAGCGTTGAAAGACAGGGTCCCACTGAAGCTTTCTTT.

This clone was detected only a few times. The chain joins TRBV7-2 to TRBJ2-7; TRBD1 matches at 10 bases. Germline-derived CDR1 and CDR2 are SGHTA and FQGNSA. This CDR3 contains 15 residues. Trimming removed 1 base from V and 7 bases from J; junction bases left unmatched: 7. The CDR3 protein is CASSLEGGTGVEQYF. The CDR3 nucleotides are TGTGCCAGCAGCTTAGAAGGCGGGACAGGGGTTGAGCAGTACTTC.

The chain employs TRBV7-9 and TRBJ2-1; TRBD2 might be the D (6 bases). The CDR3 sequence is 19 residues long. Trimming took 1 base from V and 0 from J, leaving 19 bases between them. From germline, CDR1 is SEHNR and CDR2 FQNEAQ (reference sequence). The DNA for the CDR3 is TGTGCCAGCAGCTTAGTGGGGGAGGCGGCTCACTTCTCCTACAATGAGCAGTTCTTC. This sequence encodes CASSLVGEAAHFSYNEQFF.

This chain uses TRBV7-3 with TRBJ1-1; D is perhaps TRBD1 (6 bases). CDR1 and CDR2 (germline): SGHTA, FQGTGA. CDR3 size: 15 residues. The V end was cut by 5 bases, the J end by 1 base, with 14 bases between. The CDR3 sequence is CASSASGAANTEAFF. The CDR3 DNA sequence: TGTGCCAGCAGCGCCTCGGGGGCGGCGAACACTGAAGCTTTCTTT.